This T cell receptor (beta chain) was recovered during a study of blood T cells in healthy people across ages. It was with a sample-barcoded 5' primer and a J-beta primer mix that a second PCR of about 6 to 12 cycles was run. TCRdb reanalysed the 5' RACE reads using MiXCR and keeps one entry per CDR3 protein. This table holds 700,000 or so distinct CDR3 sequences, 22% found once. V shed 6 bases and J shed 7 bases, with 15 bases lying between them. The CDR3 sequence is 13 residues long. V gene TRBV12-3 or TRBV12-4 combines with J gene TRBJ1-2; D remains ambiguous. Source material: blood. This TCR came from a man in his sixties or seventies in good health. The CDR3 spells CASRPPTLFGYTF. The CDR3 bases are TGTGCCAGCAGACCTCCAACCCTTTTTGGCTACACCTTC.